These 7 T cell receptor beta chains originate from one sample sequenced in a study of T cell responses to AZD1222 COVID-19 vaccine. TCRdb's copy holds only in-frame clones and misses some; the assay was immunoSEQ multiplex PCR. The table lists approximately 140,000 clones, 80% to 90% of them singletons. Sequenced material: peripheral blood, taken on day 0 of AZD1222 vaccination. These receptors were collected from an adult in good health.

J is TRBJ1-4 and V is TRBV4-2; D is unresolved. Trimming left V 6 bases short and J 4 bases short, with 18 bases between. Germline lookup yields CDR1 LGHNA and CDR2 YNFKEQ. The CDR3 length is 16 residues. This chain's CDR3 is CASSRTAGRNNEKLFF. CDR3 nucleotide sequence: TGTGCCAGCAGTCGAACTGCTGGACGGAATAATGAAAAACTGTTTTTT.

This chain links TRBV29-1 with TRBJ2-1, with D uncertain. The V gene's germline CDR1 is SQVTM and CDR2 ANQGSEA. The CDR3 runs to 12 residues. Trimming shortened V by 5 bases and J by 6 bases, and 11 bases separated the two germline ends. The CDR3 loop reads CSVLGPSNEQFF. DNA for the CDR3: TGCAGCGTTCTGGGCCCAAGCAATGAGCAGTTCTTC.

The J gene is TRBJ1-1, the V gene TRBV2, with D perhaps matching TRBD1 (6 bases). Trimming pared 7 bases from V and 6 bases from J, leaving 18 bases between. The germline V gene encodes CDR1 SNHLY and CDR2 FYNNEI. The CDR3 is made up of 14 amino acids. This CDR3 is CASNTLGARAEAFF. The CDR3 nucleotides are TGTGCCAGCAATACTTTGGGGGCGCGGGCTGAAGCTTTCTTT. The full variable domain, in which reference TRBV2 and TRBJ1-1 provide the parts outside the CDR3, is EPEVTQTPSHQVTQMGQEVILRCVPISNHLYFYWYRQILGQKVEFLVSFYNNEISEKSEIFDDQFSVERPDGSNFTLKIRSTKLEDSAMYFCASNTLGARAEAFFGQGTRLTVV.

On this clone itself: The junction and the germline gene differ at one end; a read error may be behind it. The chain links TRBV9 to TRBJ2-7; TRBD1 is a possible D gene (5 bases). Germline CDR1 and CDR2: SGDLS and YYNGEE. This CDR3 is 15 amino acids long. This chain's CDR3 is CANSVGPRDSYEQYF. As DNA, the CDR3 is TGTGCCAACAGCGTAGGTCCCAGGGACTCCTACGAGCAGTACTTC.

V is TRBV9 and J is TRBJ2-3; 13 bases are shared with TRBD2. CDR1 SGDLS and CDR2 YYNGEE come from the germline V gene. CDR3 length: 15 residues. V was clipped by 5 bases and J by 6 bases; unmatched bases: 6. In DNA, the CDR3 is TGTGCCAGCAGTGGGACTAGCGGGGTGGCGGATACGCAGTATTTT. The encoded protein is CASSGTSGVADTQYF.

Concerning this clone itself: The same CDR3 also results from other DNA sequences found in this sample. This chain links TRBV5-6 with TRBJ2-5; D call uncertain. V was shortened by 2 bases and J by 5 bases, with 7 bases between the two germline ends. CDR3 size: 12 residues. Germline V gives CDR1 SGHDT, CDR2 YYEEEE. The CDR3 region has the DNA TGTGCCAGCAGCTTTGTCGGGGAGACCCAGTACTTC. This sequence encodes CASSFVGETQYF.

The chain recombines TRBV2 with TRBJ2-7, with a possible D match to TRBD1 (5 bases). Trimming pared 4 bases from V and 0 bases from J, leaving 16 bases between. The CDR3 runs to 16 residues. CDR1 and CDR2 from the germline V gene are SNHLY and FYNNEI. CDR3 sequence reads: CASSALKGRLSYEQYF. DNA of the CDR3: TGTGCCAGCAGTGCCCTGAAGGGGCGGCTCTCCTACGAGCAGTACTTC.